One and the same sample provided the 17 T cell receptor beta chains below, sequenced in a study of blood T cell repertoires in COVID-19. Method: immunoSEQ multiplex PCR; TCRdb's copy keeps in-frame clones and lacks some. This table has 120,000 to 150,000 clones, around 87% appearing once. The sequenced sample consisted of peripheral blood. These receptors were collected from a woman aged 60-75 years with active COVID-19.

The gene calls are TRBV6-2 or TRBV6-3 and TRBJ1-5; 8 positions match TRBD1. This CDR3 comprises 15 residues. Germline values: CDR1 MNHEY, CDR2 SVGEGT. V lost 5 bases and J lost 3; bases outside the gene matches: 6. Here the CDR3 reads CASSPTGAVNQPQHF. CDR3 sequence (DNA): TGTGCCAGCAGTCCGACAGGGGCGGTCAATCAGCCCCAGCATTTT.

The rearrangement links TRBV11-2 to TRBJ1-2; 9 bases are a match to TRBD1. The V segment lost 1 base and the J segment 8 bases; nucleotides outside the gene matches: 14. CDR1 SGHAT and CDR2 FQNNGV come from the germline V gene. This CDR3 is built from 17 residues. CDR3 DNA sequence: TGTGCCAGCAGCTTAGTAGGGACAGGGCCCATTGAGGGAGGCTACACCTTC. As protein: CASSLVGTGPIEGGYTF.

J is TRBJ1-5 and V is TRBV19; 7 nucleotides agree with TRBD1. V gave up 3 bases and J gave up 6 bases; unmatched junction bases: 8. The CDR3 has 15 residues. Germline V gene lookup returns CDR1 LNHDA and CDR2 SQIVND (reference sequence). CDR3 residues: CASSIAGTATQPQHF. The CDR3, as DNA: TGTGCCAGTAGTATTGCCGGGACAGCGACTCAGCCCCAGCATTTT.

The chain has TRBV11-2 and TRBJ2-7, with unresolved D. The CDR3 totals 14 residues. Germline-derived CDR1 and CDR2 are SGHAT and FQNNGV. The ends were cut back, 3 bases at V and 0 bases at J, with 9 bases in the middle. The CDR3 here is CASSLAEISYEQYF. The CDR3 DNA reads TGTGCCAGCAGCTTGGCGGAGATCTCCTACGAGCAGTACTTC.

J is TRBJ2-3 and V is TRBV12-3 or TRBV12-4, with 7 bases fitting TRBD1. J lost 1 base, V lost 8 bases, and 3 bases had no gene match. The CDR3 has 13 amino acids. The CDR3 nucleotides are TGTGCCAGCGGCACAGGGGGCACAGATACGCAGTATTTT. This gives the protein CASGTGGTDTQYF.

This clone occurred once. In DNA form, the CDR3 reads TGTGCCAGCAGTTTAGTAAGGGGCCTTGGTGAAGCTTTCTTT. It is translated as CASSLVRGLGEAFF. The chain couples TRBV27 to TRBJ1-1; possibly TRBD1 for D (5 bases). This CDR3 spans 14 amino acids. Per the germline V gene, CDR1 is MNHEY and CDR2 is SMNVEV (reference sequence). Trimming stripped 2 bases from V and 7 bases from J, with 14 bases between.

CDR3 sequence reads: CASSLGHKRDTEAFF. DNA for the CDR3: TGCGCCAGCAGCCTAGGGCACAAGAGGGACACTGAAGCTTTCTTT. V gene TRBV5-1 combines with J gene TRBJ1-1; D not certain. CDR1 and CDR2 from the germline V gene are SGHRS and YFSETQ. Trimming took off 4 bases at V and 3 bases at J, with 16 bases between the two ends. The CDR3 extends over 15 amino acids.

The V and J genes are TRBV3-1 (or the pseudogene TRBV3-2) and TRBJ2-7; D is unresolved. The CDR3 runs to 12 residues. Trimming left V 1 base short and J 4 bases short, with 5 bases between. The germline CDR1 and CDR2 sequences are LGHDT and YNNKEL (reference sequence). CDR3 in DNA: TGTGCCAGCAGCCAAGTTCGGTACGAGCAGTACTTC. Its translation: CASSQVRYEQYF.

This chain links TRBV5-4 with TRBJ1-4; tentative D call: TRBD1 (6 bases). The CDR3 totals 17 residues. V lost 4 bases and J 7 bases, leaving 23 bases between the germline ends. Germline V gives CDR1 SGHNT, CDR2 YYREEE (reference sequence). CDR3 nucleotides: TGTGCCAGCAGCCCCGGGACACCTGAAGGAGAAGGTGAAAAACTGTTTTTT. This gives the protein CASSPGTPEGEGEKLFF.

The V gene is TRBV19, the J gene TRBJ1-5, with TRBD1 as a possible D gene (6 bases). The CDR3 runs to 17 residues. In germline, CDR1 is LNHDA, CDR2 SQIVND (reference sequence). The V end lost 3 bases, the J end lost 4 bases, and 19 bases lay between the germline ends. CDR3 sequence: CASSMPLHLRGNQPQHF. CDR3 nucleotide sequence: TGTGCCAGTAGTATGCCCTTGCACCTCAGGGGAAATCAGCCCCAGCATTTT.

V gene TRBV28 combines with J gene TRBJ1-2; D is uncertain. The CDR3 has 13 amino acids. Deletions cut 6 bases from V and 6 bases from J, with 14 bases between. CDR1 and CDR2 (germline): MDHEN, SYDVKM. Here the CDR3 reads CASSSDYVDGYTF. In DNA form, the CDR3 reads TGTGCCAGCAGCAGTGACTACGTGGATGGCTACACCTTC.

V and J are TRBV10-2 and TRBJ2-1; TRBD1 matches 10 bases. The J segment lost 6 bases and the V segment lost 6 bases, leaving 5 bases of the junction unmatched. Germline assignment: CDR1 WSHSY and CDR2 SAAADI. This CDR3 region has 14 residues. CDR3 nucleotide sequence: TGCGCCAGCAGAGACAGGGGGCTGGGCAATGAGCAGTTCTTC. Protein: CASRDRGLGNEQFF.

The chain recombines TRBV2 with TRBJ2-7, with D possibly being TRBD2 (6 bases). This CDR3 contains 14 residues. Trimming took 4 bases from V and 7 from J, leaving 17 bases between them. The V gene's germline CDR1 is SNHLY and CDR2 FYNNEI. The CDR3 coding sequence is TGTGCCAGCAGTGCGAATCTGGAGGGAGGAGAGCAGTACTTC. It translates to CASSANLEGGEQYF.

V and J are TRBV2 and TRBJ2-5; unclear D gene. The CDR3 consists of 14 residues. V was shortened by 7 bases and J by 0 bases, with 12 bases between the two germline ends. Per germline, CDR1 SNHLY and CDR2 FYNNEI. The CDR3 sequence is CASTSGTYQETQYF. The CDR3 DNA is TGTGCCAGCACATCAGGAACATACCAAGAGACCCAGTACTTC.

The rearrangement links TRBV27 to TRBJ1-6, with TRBD1 as a possible D gene (6 bases). V was pared by 7 bases and J by 7 bases, with 14 bases between. This CDR3 spans 14 amino acids. Germline V gene lookup returns CDR1 MNHEY and CDR2 SMNVEV (reference sequence). The CDR3 nucleotides are TGTGCCAGCAACCGGGGGGCTGGGAATTCACCCCTCCACTTT. Encoded protein: CASNRGAGNSPLHF.

The gene calls are TRBV4-3 and TRBJ2-6, with D possibly matching TRBD2 (6 bases). CDR1 LGHNA and CDR2 YSLEER come from the germline V gene. The CDR3 has 16 residues. V lost 3 bases and J lost 4, with 13 bases in between. The CDR3 DNA follows: TGCGCCAGCAGCCAGCGGGGTGGTAGGGGGGCCAACGTCCTGACTTTC. Protein sequence: CASSQRGGRGANVLTF.

The CDR3 region has the DNA TGTGCCAGCAGCTTAGGACTAGTCCCCGCCAATGAGCAGTTCTTC. It encodes CASSLGLVPANEQFF. The chain recombines TRBV5-8 with TRBJ2-1; 7 positions agree with TRBD2. CDR3 length: 15 amino acids. V dropped 2 bases and J dropped 6; count of bases not matched to a gene: 8. The germline V gene encodes CDR1 SGHTS and CDR2 YDEGEE.